The rows below give T cell receptor beta chains drawn from one sample of a study of blood T cell repertoires in COVID-19. Profiled with immunoSEQ multiplex PCR; TCRdb holds only in-frame clones, not every one. Altogether around 60,000 clones are present, around 83% being singletons, with the ten largest covering roughly a tenth. Sequenced material: peripheral blood. These receptors were taken from a man aged 45-65 years with COVID-19, enrolled during active disease. The conserved cysteine and the conserved F or W are not part of the CDR3 here. Each record gives: J gene, V gene, CDR3 protein.

>TRBJ1-3|TRBV19
ASSLTGNTIY
>TRBJ2-7|TRBV6-8
ASRERAPYEQY
>TRBJ1-1|TRBV7-2
ASSLQGAGAEAF
>TRBJ1-1|TRBV18
ASSPSGGALTEAF
>TRBJ1-2|TRBV30
AWSVQPNSYGYT
>TRBJ1-1|TRBV18
ASSPINSITEAF
>TRBJ2-6|TRBV15
ATSFVRSGANVLT
>TRBJ2-3|TRBV6-6
ASSYVTSGDTQY
>TRBJ2-7|TRBV9
ASSPGAYEQY
>TRBJ2-2|TRBV2
ASTLNAVTGELF
>TRBJ2-3|TRBV14
ASRPGTGMSTDTQY
>TRBJ1-5|TRBV28
ASSLNTGGGQPQH
>TRBJ2-1|TRBV9
ASSQTTGLAEKDEQF
>TRBJ2-7|TRBV5-5
ASSFGTGYEQY
>TRBJ2-7|TRBV18
ASSPLTGPYEQY
>TRBJ1-1|TRBV25-1
ASSDPTGDTEAF
>TRBJ1-3|TRBV6-5
ASKENSPRNTIY
>TRBJ1-4|TRBV7-2
ASSPTGLNEKLF
>TRBJ1-5|TRBV18
ASSLTRDSPNQPQH
>TRBJ1-3|TRBV7-8
ASSYSSGNTIY
>TRBJ2-6|TRBV15
ATSSRPQGTGANVLT
>TRBJ1-2|TRBV11-2
ASSLDRTPIYGYT
>TRBJ2-3|TRBV7-8
ASSSPRDRTSTDTQY
>TRBJ2-7|TRBV5-1
ASSSGSGQGSSEQY
>TRBJ2-2|TRBV12-2
ASRLGGLAGGNMHTGELF
>TRBJ1-1|TRBV2
AGWGDTEAF
>TRBJ1-2|TRBV6-2/TRBV6-3
ASSSPRQGLGYGYT
>TRBJ2-4|TRBV30
AWSGQGLEKNIQY
>TRBJ2-1|TRBV12-3/TRBV12-4
ASRGAAYNEQF
>TRBJ2-2|TRBV15
ATKAGGGELPNTGELF
>TRBJ2-1|TRBV6-5
ASNGEDYNEQF